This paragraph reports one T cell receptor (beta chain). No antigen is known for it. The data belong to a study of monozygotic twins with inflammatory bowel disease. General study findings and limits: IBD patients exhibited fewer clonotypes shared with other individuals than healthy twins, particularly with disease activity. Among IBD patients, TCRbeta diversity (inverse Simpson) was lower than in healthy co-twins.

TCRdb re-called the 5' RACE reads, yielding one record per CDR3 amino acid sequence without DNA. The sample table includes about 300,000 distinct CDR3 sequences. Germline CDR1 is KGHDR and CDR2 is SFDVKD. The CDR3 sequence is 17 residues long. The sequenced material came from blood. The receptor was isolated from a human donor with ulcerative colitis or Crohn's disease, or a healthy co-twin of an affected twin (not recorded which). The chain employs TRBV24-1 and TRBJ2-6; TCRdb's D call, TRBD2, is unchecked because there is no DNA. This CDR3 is CATSHGGARSGANVLTF.